Each of the 16 T cell receptor beta chains below was sequenced from the same sample in a study of T cells in Graves' hyperthyroidism and ophthalmopathy. RNA transcripts provided the source from which TCR beta CDR3 regions were amplified. The HTBI set primed first-round TCR CDR3 RT-PCR. TCRdb passed the multiplex PCR reads through MiXCR, listing each CDR3 protein once. The sample lists some 760,000 distinct CDR3 sequences, approximately 15% seen once, with 10% in the top ten. Sequenced material: blood. The receptors were sampled from a woman under 30 with Graves' hyperthyroidism.

This clonotype was seen repeatedly, ten times or more. The chain links TRBV6-1 to TRBJ1-1; 7 bases fit TRBD1. The germline CDR1 and CDR2 sequences are MNHNS and SASEGT. J lost 2 bases, V lost 5 bases, and 5 bases had no gene match. The length of the CDR3 is 14 residues. This chain's CDR3 is CASSRDSPNTEAFF. The CDR3 DNA follows: TGTGCCAGCAGTCGGGACAGTCCTAACACTGAAGCTTTCTTT.

This clonotype was recorded many times. The rearrangement joins TRBV9 to TRBJ2-7; D is unclear. The CDR3 is 14 amino acids. V was clipped by 0 bases and J by 0 bases, with 7 bases between them. Germline V lookup: CDR1 SGDLS, CDR2 YYNGEE. DNA for the CDR3: TGTGCCAGCAGCGTAGAATCGAGCTCCTACGAGCAGTACTTC. This codes for CASSVESSSYEQYF.

This clonotype was counted between two and nine times. The J gene is TRBJ1-5, the V gene TRBV14; D unclear. Germline V lookup: CDR1 SGHDN, CDR2 FVKESK. The V gene lost 0 bases and the J gene lost 0 bases, with 12 bases spanning the gap. The CDR3 runs 17 residues. The CDR3 spells CASSQDGQVYSNQPQHF. Here the CDR3 DNA reads TGTGCCAGCAGCCAAGATGGCCAGGTCTATAGCAATCAGCCCCAGCATTTT.

V and J are TRBV15 and TRBJ2-1, with D perhaps matching TRBD2 (5 bases). The V gene lost 4 bases and the J gene lost 1 base, with 14 bases spanning the gap. Germline CDR1 reads LNHNV; CDR2 reads YYDKDF (reference sequence). CDR3 size: 16 residues. The CDR3 DNA is TGTGCCACCAGCATCCACTGGGGAGAGTCCTACAATGAGCAGTTCTTC. It is translated as CATSIHWGESYNEQFF.

This clonotype was detected many times. The CDR3 DNA follows: TGTGCCAGCAGTCGGGGGGACAGGGCCTACAATGAGCAGTTCTTC. This codes for CASSRGDRAYNEQFF. This chain uses TRBV12-3 or TRBV12-4 with TRBJ2-1; 9 bases are shared with TRBD1. Trimming removed 5 bases from V and 2 bases from J; junction bases left unmatched: 4. CDR3 length equals 15 residues.

This clonotype was picked up many times. The chain couples TRBV12-3 or TRBV12-4 to TRBJ2-2, with D tentatively TRBD2 (6 bases). The CDR3 is 19 amino acids. Trimming removed 5 bases from V and 0 bases from J, with 22 bases in between. The CDR3 nucleotides are TGTGCCAGCAGTCCCGGGTTGAGACGGGAGACTTCGAACACCGGGGAGCTGTTTTTT. This translates into CASSPGLRRETSNTGELFF.

This clonotype was detected only a few times. The rearrangement joins TRBV30 to TRBJ1-1; a possible D gene is TRBD1 (6 bases). V lost 3 bases and J 4 bases, leaving 18 bases between the germline ends. This CDR3 has 15 residues. Germline CDR1 is GTSNPN and CDR2 is SVGIG (reference sequence). The CDR3 DNA reads as TGTGCCTGGAGCGTATCGGGGGGGGCTAGCACTGAAGCTTTCTTT. This encodes CAWSVSGGASTEAFF. The variable domain in full, with the rest retrieved from reference TRBV30 and TRBJ1-1, is SQTIHQWPATLVQPVGSPLSLECTVEGTSNPNLYWYRQAAGRGLQLLFYSVGIGQISSEVPQNLSASRPQDRQFILSSKKLLLSDSGFYLCAWSVSGGASTEAFFGQGTRLTVV.

This clonotype occurred many times. The chain carries TRBV7-3 and TRBJ2-1; the D gene could be TRBD1 or TRBD2 (5 bases each). V lost 5 bases and J lost 9, with 11 bases in between. Germline-derived CDR1 and CDR2 are SGHTA and FQGTGA. The CDR3 is made up of 12 amino acids. The CDR3 region has the DNA TGTGCCAGCAGCGCCCCCGGGACTGAGCAGTTCTTC. This encodes CASSAPGTEQFF.

In this sample, this clonotype turned up a few times. This sequence joins TRBV4-3 and TRBJ2-7, with 8 positions matching TRBD2. With V trimmed by 0 bases and J by 5 bases, 6 bases remained unmatched. The germline V gene encodes CDR1 LGHNA and CDR2 YSLEER. This CDR3 has 15 residues. The CDR3 bases are TGCGCCAGCAGCCAAGAGGAGCGGGAGTTCCACGAGCAGTACTTC. This gives the protein CASSQEEREFHEQYF.

This clonotype has a count of ten or more. The J gene is TRBJ2-1, the V gene TRBV2; 15 nucleotides line up with TRBD2. The CDR3 contains 16 residues. Trimming took 2 bases from V and 7 from J; bases not matched to a gene: 3. Germline V gives CDR1 SNHLY, CDR2 FYNNEI. The CDR3 loop reads CASSELGTSGRNEQFF. In DNA, the CDR3 is TGTGCCAGCAGTGAACTGGGGACTAGCGGGAGGAATGAGCAGTTCTTC.

The chain links TRBV4-3 to TRBJ2-2; D uncertain. The germline V and J ends were trimmed by 3 bases and 5 bases, with 19 bases remaining between them. Germline-derived CDR1 and CDR2 are LGHNA and YSLEER. The CDR3 runs 17 residues. CDR3 sequence (DNA): TGCGCCAGCAGCCAGGCTTACTCGAACCTTGGGACCGGGGAGCTGTTTTTT. This translates into CASSQAYSNLGTGELFF.

This chain joins TRBV19 and TRBJ1-2; a possible D gene is TRBD1 (6 bases). The CDR3 has 14 amino acids. From germline, CDR1 is LNHDA and CDR2 SQIVND (reference sequence). The V end was cut by 6 bases, the J end by 3 bases, with 14 bases between. The DNA for the CDR3 is TGTGCCAGTAGCCTACAGGGTTTTTACTATGGCTACACCTTC. Its translation: CASSLQGFYYGYTF.

V and J are TRBV20-1 and TRBJ2-2, with 8 bases matching TRBD2. The CDR3 is 15 residues long. V shed 6 bases and J 7 bases; nucleotides not matched to a gene: 13. The germline gives CDR1 DFQATT, CDR2 SNEGSKA (reference sequence). The CDR3 DNA is TGCAGTGCCCCGGGCGGGAGGCCCGGGGGCGGGGAGCTGTTTTTT. Residues: CSAPGGRPGGGELFF.

CDR3 in amino acids: CASSPRTSGSQETQYF. As DNA, the CDR3 is TGTGCCAGCTCACCACGGACTAGCGGGAGCCAAGAGACCCAGTACTTC. This chain joins TRBV18 and TRBJ2-5; 13 nucleotides match TRBD2. CDR3 length: 16 amino acids. The V and J ends lost 1 base and 1 base, in that order; junction bases with no gene match: 0. Germline V gene sequence: CDR1 KGHSH, CDR2 LQKENI.

The V call is TRBV27, the J call TRBJ2-1, with TRBD2 identical over 9 bases. V dropped 3 bases and J dropped 1; count of bases not matched to a gene: 16. Germline CDR1 and CDR2: MNHEY and SMNVEV (reference sequence). This CDR3 contains 20 residues. This CDR3 is CASSLRPLSAGGGSYNEQFF. CDR3 sequence (DNA): TGTGCCAGCAGTTTGCGTCCCCTTTCAGCGGGAGGTGGATCCTACAATGAGCAGTTCTTC.

CDR3 residues: CSARLDNEQFF. CDR3 nucleotides: TGCAGTGCTAGATTGGACAATGAGCAGTTCTTC. The V and J genes are TRBV20-1 and TRBJ2-1, with no clear D. Per the germline V gene, CDR1 is DFQATT and CDR2 is SNEGSKA (reference sequence). The CDR3 length is 11 residues. V lost 2 bases and J 5 bases, leaving 4 bases between the germline ends.